The next 30 T cell receptor beta chains were all read from a single sample in a study of spatial heterogeneity in lung cancer. General study findings and limits: Expanded intratumoral alpha and beta TCR counts tracked tumor mutation counts.

Each CDR3 protein is one row after TCRdb ran MiXCR on the 5' RACE reads. The profile shows approximately 11,000 distinct CDR3 sequences, 14% to 15% of them singletons. Their specific antigens are unknown. Stated time point: sample taken at primary tumor resection. The input for sequencing was lung tumor tissue, taken at surgery. The origin of the receptors is a male donor with early-stage non-small cell lung cancer.

This clonotype qualifies as medium-sized. The V gene is TRBV28, the J gene TRBJ1-5; D is uncertain. This CDR3 comprises 13 residues. The germline gives CDR1 MDHEN, CDR2 SYDVKM. Trimming left V 10 bases short and J 0 bases short, with 10 bases between. This CDR3 reads CATRGSSNQPQHF. DNA for the CDR3: TGTGCCACCCGGGGAAGTAGCAATCAGCCCCAGCATTTT.

The V call is TRBV28, the J call TRBJ2-7, with D tentatively TRBD1 (5 bases). The V end lost 5 bases, the J end lost 4 bases, and 18 bases lay between the germline ends. The CDR3 loop spans 15 amino acids. CDR1 and CDR2 from the germline V gene are MDHEN and SYDVKM. The CDR3 here is CASSQSAGFLYEQYF. The CDR3 DNA reads as TGTGCCAGCAGTCAATCTGCAGGGTTCCTGTACGAGCAGTACTTC.

The sample holds a few counts of this clonotype. The V call is TRBV6-2 or TRBV6-3, the J call TRBJ2-1; D remains unclear. Trimming pared 2 bases from V and 0 bases from J, leaving 11 bases between. The V gene's germline CDR1 is MNHEY and CDR2 SVGEGT. This CDR3 contains 16 residues. The CDR3, as DNA: TGTGCCAGCAGTTACGTGAGGCCCAGCTCCTACAATGAGCAGTTCTTC. It codes for CASSYVRPSSYNEQFF.

This clonotype showed up many times. The CDR3 sequence is CSARRGQGSNQPQHF. For the CDR3, the DNA is TGCAGTGCTAGAAGGGGACAGGGGAGTAATCAGCCCCAGCATTTT. The chain is built from TRBV20-1 and TRBJ1-5; 10 bases align to TRBD1. The V gene's germline CDR1 is DFQATT and CDR2 SNEGSKA (reference sequence). Unmatched junction bases numbered 5, after V lost 2 bases and J lost 4 bases. This CDR3 contains 15 residues.

The chain joins TRBV7-2 to TRBJ2-1; D unresolved. V lost 2 bases and J 3 bases, leaving 8 bases between the germline ends. Germline V CDR1 and CDR2: SGHTA, FQGNSA. CDR3 length: 14 residues. CDR3: CASSLRAVYNEQFF. CDR3 nucleotide sequence: TGTGCCAGCAGCTTAAGGGCGGTCTACAATGAGCAGTTCTTC.

This clonotype was observed at least ten times. V and J are TRBV7-9 and TRBJ2-5; the D gene is possibly TRBD1 (6 bases). The length of the CDR3 is 13 residues. Trimming shortened V by 1 base and J by 3 bases, and 6 bases separated the two germline ends. Germline-derived CDR1 and CDR2 are SEHNR and FQNEAQ (reference sequence). Here the CDR3 DNA reads TGTGCCAGCAGCTTAGGACAGGAAGAGACCCAGTACTTC. As protein: CASSLGQEETQYF. Combining the CDR3 with reference TRBV7-9 and TRBJ2-5 gives the whole variable domain DTGVSQNPRHKITKRGQNVTFRCDPISEHNRLYWYRQTLGQGPEFLTYFQNEAQLEKSRLLSDRFSAERPKGSFSTLEIQRTEQGDSAMYLCASSLGQEETQYFGPGTRLLVL.

The V and J genes are TRBV4-2 and TRBJ2-2; TRBD1 is a possible D gene (5 bases). CDR1 LGHNA and CDR2 YNFKEQ come from the germline V gene. V was clipped by 1 base and J by 4 bases, with 7 bases between them. The CDR3 spans 14 residues. The CDR3 spells CASSQARGTGELFF. CDR3 in DNA: TGTGCCAGCAGCCAAGCAAGGGGCACCGGGGAGCTGTTTTTT.

In this sample, this clonotype turned up many times. The chain has TRBV10-3 and TRBJ2-7; TRBD2 matches at 9 bases. V gave up 3 bases and J gave up 0 bases; unmatched junction bases: 3. The V gene's germline CDR1 is ENHRY and CDR2 SYGVKD. The CDR3 loop spans 15 amino acids. This CDR3 is CAISDPSGVSYEQYF. CDR3 nucleotide sequence: TGTGCCATCAGTGATCCTAGCGGGGTCTCCTACGAGCAGTACTTC.

This clonotype has more than one count but fewer than ten. This chain uses TRBV6-2 or TRBV6-3 with TRBJ1-5; 8 positions match TRBD1. With 5 bases clipped from V and 6 bases from J, the junction kept 9 bases outside the gene matches. This CDR3 comprises 15 residues. Germline assignment: CDR1 MNHEY and CDR2 SVGEGT. DNA of the CDR3: TGTGCCAGCAGTCTCGGACAGGGCGAAAGTCAGCCCCAGCATTTT. Its protein product is CASSLGQGESQPQHF.

This clonotype was seen repeatedly, ten times or more. The chain employs TRBV27 and TRBJ1-1; D perhaps matches TRBD1 (5 bases). CDR1 is MNHEY and CDR2 is SMNVEV in the germline V gene (reference sequence). The CDR3 sequence is 15 residues long. V lost 3 bases to trimming and J lost 0 bases, with 11 bases between them. CDR3 nucleotides: TGTGCCAGCAGTTTGACCCGGGGCCTGAACACTGAAGCTTTCTTT. Protein product: CASSLTRGLNTEAFF.

By share of the sample, this clonotype is medium-sized. V gene TRBV28 combines with J gene TRBJ2-7; 8 nucleotides match TRBD1. Unmatched junction bases numbered 14, after V lost 5 bases and J lost 5 bases. CDR3 length equals 16 residues. Germline CDR1 and CDR2: MDHEN and SYDVKM. CDR3: CASSPPPGQGRNEQYF. In DNA, the CDR3 is TGTGCCAGCAGTCCCCCCCCCGGACAGGGACGGAACGAGCAGTACTTC.

This CDR3 reads CSVSRVGTQETQYF. The CDR3 DNA sequence: TGCAGCGTGAGTAGAGTGGGGACTCAAGAGACCCAGTACTTC. This sequence joins TRBV29-1 and TRBJ2-5; tentatively, D is TRBD2 (6 bases). CDR1 and CDR2 from the germline V gene are SQVTM and ANQGSEA. CDR3 length: 14 amino acids. V lost 6 bases and J lost 2, with 16 bases in between.

This clonotype was picked up many times. V and J are TRBV7-2 and TRBJ2-5; tentative D call: TRBD1 (6 bases). This CDR3 is 15 amino acids long. The V gene's germline CDR1 is SGHTA and CDR2 FQGNSA. Trimming shortened V by 7 bases and J by 5 bases, and 20 bases separated the two germline ends. The CDR3 loop reads CASNLGHRGWETQYF. The CDR3 bases are TGTGCCAGCAACCTGGGACACCGAGGATGGGAGACCCAGTACTTC.

This rearrangement joins TRBV5-4 to TRBJ1-2, with no clear D. V lost 3 bases to trimming and J lost 4 bases, with 13 bases between them. CDR1 is SGHNT and CDR2 is YYREEE in the germline V gene (reference sequence). The CDR3 extends over 14 amino acids. The CDR3 loop reads CASSSPTGVYGYTF. The CDR3 DNA sequence: TGTGCCAGCAGCTCCCCGACGGGCGTCTATGGCTACACCTTC.

This clonotype ranks as medium-sized. The chain links TRBV3-1 to TRBJ2-3; D remains ambiguous. Germline CDR1 is LGHDT and CDR2 is YNNKEL (reference sequence). This CDR3 has 14 amino acids. V shed 6 bases and J shed 2 bases, with 12 bases lying between them. CDR3 sequence: CASSHSSYTDTQYF. The CDR3 DNA reads as TGTGCCAGCAGTCATAGTTCTTACACAGATACGCAGTATTTT.

This clonotype was seen more than once but under ten times. The V call is TRBV7-9, the J call TRBJ2-5; D is perhaps TRBD1 or TRBD2 (6 bases each). CDR1 and CDR2 from the germline V gene are SEHNR and FQNEAQ (reference sequence). This CDR3 has 14 residues. V gave up 2 bases and J gave up 7 bases, with 14 bases separating them. The CDR3 DNA sequence: TGTGCCAGCAGCTTAACAGGGACTGGGAGGACCCAGTACTTC. Its translation is CASSLTGTGRTQYF.

This clonotype ranks as medium-sized. The chain employs TRBV12-3 or TRBV12-4 and TRBJ1-1, with D maybe TRBD1 (5 bases). Between the trimmed V and J ends, which lost 4 bases and 5 bases, there was a span of 14 bases. CDR3 length: 14 residues. The CDR3 protein is CASSSEGSWTEAFF. CDR3 bases: TGTGCCAGCAGTTCAGAGGGGAGTTGGACTGAAGCTTTCTTT.

At least ten counts were recorded for this clonotype. V gene TRBV24-1 combines with J gene TRBJ2-7, with TRBD1 matching 9 bases. With 5 bases clipped from V and 4 bases from J, the junction kept 8 bases outside the gene matches. The CDR3 consists of 15 residues. Germline V gives CDR1 KGHDR, CDR2 SFDVKD. DNA for the CDR3: TGTGCCACCAGTGGTTTTTACGGACAGGGGTACGAGCAGTACTTC. It codes for CATSGFYGQGYEQYF.

This clonotype was counted between two and nine times. The chain combines TRBV28 with TRBJ1-5; no clear D gene. Trimming stripped 6 bases from V and 3 bases from J, with 18 bases between. The germline gives CDR1 MDHEN, CDR2 SYDVKM. The CDR3 length is 16 residues. The CDR3 loop is CASSPGGIWTNQPQHF. The CDR3 bases are TGTGCCAGCAGCCCCGGCGGGATCTGGACCAATCAGCCCCAGCATTTT.

This clonotype was observed a handful of times. The chain recombines TRBV20-1 with TRBJ2-5, with D possibly being TRBD1 (6 bases). Germline CDR1 reads DFQATT; CDR2 reads SNEGSKA (reference sequence). This CDR3 spans 14 amino acids. Trimming cost V 5 bases and J 1 base, with 14 bases left between them. The CDR3 protein is CSALTGALQETQYF. CDR3 DNA: TGCAGTGCTTTGACAGGAGCCCTCCAAGAGACCCAGTACTTC.

This clonotype was observed many times. CDR3 nucleotide sequence: TGTGCCAGCAGCCCCGCTTTAGGACAGGGATCCTATAATTCACCCCTCCACTTT. Its translation is CASSPALGQGSYNSPLHF. V gene TRBV3-1 combines with J gene TRBJ1-6, with 8 bases identical to TRBD1. CDR1 is LGHDT and CDR2 is YNNKEL in the germline V gene (reference sequence). With 4 bases clipped from V and 1 base from J, the junction kept 9 bases outside the gene matches. The CDR3 loop spans 18 amino acids.

Ten or more counts support this clonotype. This chain uses TRBV2 with TRBJ2-7, with 12 bases that match TRBD1. Germline V gene lookup returns CDR1 SNHLY and CDR2 FYNNEI. V shed 6 bases and J 7 bases; nucleotides not matched to a gene: 4. CDR3 size: 13 residues. CDR3 bases: TGTGCCAGCAGGGGACAGGGGGCGGGGGAGCAGTACTTC. Amino acids: CASRGQGAGEQYF.

The table lists this clonotype with many counts. The chain carries TRBV6-6 and TRBJ1-2; a possible D gene is TRBD1 (5 bases). V shed 6 bases and J shed 5 bases, with 10 bases lying between them. This CDR3 is 12 amino acids long. CDR1 and CDR2 (germline): MNHNY, SVGAGI (reference sequence). The CDR3 DNA is TGTGCCAGCAGCCTGACAGCTTATGGCTACACCTTC. This gives the protein CASSLTAYGYTF.

This clonotype was recorded many times. This chain joins TRBV7-2 and TRBJ1-1; 10 bases map to TRBD1. V lost 6 bases and J lost 4; bases outside the gene matches: 5. CDR1 and CDR2 from the germline V gene are SGHTA and FQGNSA. The CDR3 sequence is 14 residues long. CDR3 amino acids: CASRNRDRGTEAFF. CDR3 sequence (DNA): TGTGCCAGCAGGAACCGGGACAGGGGCACTGAAGCTTTCTTT.

This clonotype is labeled as medium-sized. The V and J genes are TRBV9 and TRBJ2-5; 9 nucleotides agree with TRBD2. CDR1 and CDR2 (germline): SGDLS, YYNGEE. The CDR3 has 16 amino acids. The trim removed 1 base at V and 1 base at J, leaving 5 bases unmatched. The CDR3 loop reads CASSVWASGAQETQYF. CDR3 coding DNA: TGTGCCAGCAGCGTATGGGCTAGCGGGGCCCAAGAGACCCAGTACTTC.

This clonotype was recorded many times. The chain employs TRBV3-1 and TRBJ2-7; 9 nucleotides align to TRBD2. Trimming removed 1 base from V and 2 bases from J; junction bases left unmatched: 3. Germline V gene sequence: CDR1 LGHDT, CDR2 YNNKEL (reference sequence). This CDR3 contains 15 residues. Written as DNA, the CDR3 is TGTGCCAGCAGCCAAGCTAGCGGGAAGACCTACGAGCAGTACTTC. Its protein product is CASSQASGKTYEQYF.

The chain employs TRBV24-1 and TRBJ2-1; TRBD2 matches 9 bases. The CDR3 is made up of 14 amino acids. CDR1 and CDR2 from the germline V gene are KGHDR and SFDVKD. V dropped 5 bases and J dropped 7; count of bases not matched to a gene: 5. As DNA, the CDR3 is TGTGCCACCAGTGGGGTAGCGGGAGATAATGAGCAGTTCTTC. It yields the protein CATSGVAGDNEQFF.

The chain recombines TRBV2 with TRBJ2-5, with 11 bases matching TRBD1. CDR1 is SNHLY and CDR2 is FYNNEI in the germline V gene. The CDR3 runs 17 residues. After removal of 6 bases from V and 1 base from J, the junction contained 10 bases not matched to a gene. CDR3 in DNA: TGTGCCAGCAGCAAACCCGGGACAGGGGGTTCCCAAGAGACCCAGTACTTC. This sequence encodes CASSKPGTGGSQETQYF. Looking up the rest from reference TRBV2 and TRBJ2-5 gives the full variable domain: EPEVTQTPSHQVTQMGQEVILRCVPISNHLYFYWYRQILGQKVEFLVSFYNNEISEKSEIFDDQFSVERPDGSNFTLKIRSTKLEDSAMYFCASSKPGTGGSQETQYFGPGTRLLVL.

This clonotype was recorded a few times. The rearrangement joins TRBV5-6 to TRBJ1-2; TRBD1 aligns across 7 bases. The germline V gene has CDR1 SGHDT and CDR2 YYEEEE. V was pared by 0 bases and J by 1 base, with 0 bases of the junction left unmatched. The CDR3 is made up of 14 amino acids. The CDR3 region has the DNA TGTGCCAGCAGCTTGGGACAGGGTAACTATGGCTACACCTTC. This encodes CASSLGQGNYGYTF.

The chain has TRBV3-1 and TRBJ2-1; 11 bases line up with TRBD2. V lost 6 bases to trimming and J lost 4 bases; unmatched junction nucleotides: 8. There are 16 residues in the CDR3. Germline CDR1 and CDR2: LGHDT and YNNKEL (reference sequence). This CDR3 is CASRRHGTSGYNEQFF. CDR3 DNA sequence: TGTGCCAGCAGACGTCATGGGACTAGCGGTTACAATGAGCAGTTCTTC.